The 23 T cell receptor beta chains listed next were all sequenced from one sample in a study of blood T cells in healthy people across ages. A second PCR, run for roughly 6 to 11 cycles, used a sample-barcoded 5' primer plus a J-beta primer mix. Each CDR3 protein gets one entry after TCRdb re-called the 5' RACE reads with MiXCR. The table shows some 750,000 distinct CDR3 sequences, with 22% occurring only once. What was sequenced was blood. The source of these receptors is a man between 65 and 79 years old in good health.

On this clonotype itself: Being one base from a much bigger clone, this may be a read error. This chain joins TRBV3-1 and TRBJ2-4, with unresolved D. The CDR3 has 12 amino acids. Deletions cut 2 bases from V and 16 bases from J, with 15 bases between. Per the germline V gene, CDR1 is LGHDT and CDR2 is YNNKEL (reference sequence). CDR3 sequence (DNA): TGTGCCAGCAGCCAACTCTCCGGCAGACGTTACTTC. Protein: CASSQLSGRRYF. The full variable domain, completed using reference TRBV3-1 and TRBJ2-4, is DTAVSQTPKYLVTQMGNDKSIKCEQNLGHDTMYWYKQDSKKFLKIMFSYNNKELIINETVPNRFSPKSPDKAHLNLHINSLELGDSAVYFCASSQLSGRRYFGAGTRLSVL.

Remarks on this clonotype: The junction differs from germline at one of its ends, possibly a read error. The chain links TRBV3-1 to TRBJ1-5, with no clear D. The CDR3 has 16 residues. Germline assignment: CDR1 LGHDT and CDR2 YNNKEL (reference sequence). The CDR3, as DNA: TGTGCCAGCAGCCAAGGGGTTTCGGCGGGCAATCAGCCCCGGCATTTT. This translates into CASSQGVSAGNQPRHF.

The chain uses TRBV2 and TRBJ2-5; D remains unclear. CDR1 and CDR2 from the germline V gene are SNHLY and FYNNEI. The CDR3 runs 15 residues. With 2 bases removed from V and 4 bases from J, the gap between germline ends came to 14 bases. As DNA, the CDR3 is TGTGCCAGCAGTGAATCTCGTGGGATGGGAGAGACCCAGTACTTC. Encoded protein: CASSESRGMGETQYF. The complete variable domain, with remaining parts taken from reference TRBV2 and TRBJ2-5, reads EPEVTQTPSHQVTQMGQEVILRCVPISNHLYFYWYRQILGQKVEFLVSFYNNEISEKSEIFDDQFSVERPDGSNFTLKIRSTKLEDSAMYFCASSESRGMGETQYFGPGTRLLVL.

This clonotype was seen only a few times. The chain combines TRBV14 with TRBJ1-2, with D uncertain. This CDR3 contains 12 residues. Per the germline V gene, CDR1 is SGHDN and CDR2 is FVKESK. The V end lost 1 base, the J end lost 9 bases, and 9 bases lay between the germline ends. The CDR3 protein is CASSQGSTRYTF. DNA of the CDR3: TGTGCCAGCAGCCAAGGGAGCACACGCTACACCTTC.

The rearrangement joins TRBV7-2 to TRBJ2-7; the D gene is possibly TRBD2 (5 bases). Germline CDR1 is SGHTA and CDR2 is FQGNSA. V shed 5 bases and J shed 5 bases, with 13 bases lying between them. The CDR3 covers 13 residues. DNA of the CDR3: TGTGCCAGCAGCCTCACGAGGGTCCACGAGCAGTACTTC. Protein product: CASSLTRVHEQYF.

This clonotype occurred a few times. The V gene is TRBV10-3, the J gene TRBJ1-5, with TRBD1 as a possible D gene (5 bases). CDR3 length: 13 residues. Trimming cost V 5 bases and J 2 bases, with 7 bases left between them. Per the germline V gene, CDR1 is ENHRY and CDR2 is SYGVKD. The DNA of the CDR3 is TGTGCCATCAGTCAGGGAGGCAATCAGCCCCAGCATTTT. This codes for CAISQGGNQPQHF.

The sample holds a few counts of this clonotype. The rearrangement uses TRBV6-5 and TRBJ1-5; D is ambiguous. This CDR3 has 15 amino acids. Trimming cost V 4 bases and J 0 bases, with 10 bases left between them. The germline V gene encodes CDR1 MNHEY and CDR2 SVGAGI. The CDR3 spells CASSSVQNSNQPQHF. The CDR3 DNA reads TGTGCCAGCAGTTCCGTACAGAATAGCAATCAGCCCCAGCATTTT.

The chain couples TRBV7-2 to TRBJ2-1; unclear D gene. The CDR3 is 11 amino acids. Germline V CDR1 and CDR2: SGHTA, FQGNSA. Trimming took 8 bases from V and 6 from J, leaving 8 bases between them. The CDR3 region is CASLIANEQFF. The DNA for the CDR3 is TGTGCCAGCCTCATCGCCAATGAGCAGTTCTTC.

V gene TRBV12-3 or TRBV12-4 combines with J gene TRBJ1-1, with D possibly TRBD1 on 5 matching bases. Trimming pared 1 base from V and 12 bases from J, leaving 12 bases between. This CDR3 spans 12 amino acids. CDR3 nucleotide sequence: TGTGCCAGCAGTTTAGGAGGGGTAAAAACTTTCTTT. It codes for CASSLGGVKTFF.

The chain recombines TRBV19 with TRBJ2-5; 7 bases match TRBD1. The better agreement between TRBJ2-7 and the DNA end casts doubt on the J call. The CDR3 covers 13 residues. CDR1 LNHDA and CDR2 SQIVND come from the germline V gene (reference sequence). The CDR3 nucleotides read TGTGCCAGTAGTATAAGTAGGGGGCACGAGCAGTACGTC. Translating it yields CASSISRGHEQYV.

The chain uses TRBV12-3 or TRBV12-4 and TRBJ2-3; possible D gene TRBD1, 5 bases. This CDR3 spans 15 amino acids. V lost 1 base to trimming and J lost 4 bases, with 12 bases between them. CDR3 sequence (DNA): TGTGCCAGCAGTTTAGGGGGCGGAAGCGCAGATACGCAGTATTTT. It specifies CASSLGGGSADTQYF.

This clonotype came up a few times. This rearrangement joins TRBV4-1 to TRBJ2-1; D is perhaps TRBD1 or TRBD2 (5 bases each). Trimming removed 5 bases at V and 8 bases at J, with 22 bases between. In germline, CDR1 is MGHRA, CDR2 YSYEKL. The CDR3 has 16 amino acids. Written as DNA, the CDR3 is TGCGCCAGCAGCAAGAATTCCGGGACGTCGACGGATGAGCAGTTCTTC. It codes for CASSKNSGTSTDEQFF.

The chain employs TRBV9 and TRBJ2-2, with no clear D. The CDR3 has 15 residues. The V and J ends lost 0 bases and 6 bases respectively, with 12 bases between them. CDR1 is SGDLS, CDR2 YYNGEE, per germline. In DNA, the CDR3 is TGTGCCAGCAGCGTAGCGGGTCTCGTTGCCGGGGAGCTGTTTTTT. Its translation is CASSVAGLVAGELFF.

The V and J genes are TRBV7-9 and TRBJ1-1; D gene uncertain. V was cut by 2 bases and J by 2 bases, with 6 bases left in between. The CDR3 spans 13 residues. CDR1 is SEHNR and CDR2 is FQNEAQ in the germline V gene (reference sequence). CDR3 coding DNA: TGTGCCAGCAGCTTACTCAGCAACACTGAAGCTTTCTTT. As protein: CASSLLSNTEAFF.

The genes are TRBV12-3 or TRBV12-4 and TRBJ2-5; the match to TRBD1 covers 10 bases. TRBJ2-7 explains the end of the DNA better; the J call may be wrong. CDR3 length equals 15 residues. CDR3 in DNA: TGTGCCAGCACCCTGAGGGACAGGGGCTTGAACGAGCAGTACTTC. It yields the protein CASTLRDRGLNEQYF.

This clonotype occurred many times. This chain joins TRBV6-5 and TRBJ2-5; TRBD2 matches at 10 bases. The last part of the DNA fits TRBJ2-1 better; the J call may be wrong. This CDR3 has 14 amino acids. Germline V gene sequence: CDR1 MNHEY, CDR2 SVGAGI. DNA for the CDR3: TGTGCCAGCAGTTACCTTGGACTAGCGGATGAGCAGTTCTTC. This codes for CASSYLGLADEQFF.

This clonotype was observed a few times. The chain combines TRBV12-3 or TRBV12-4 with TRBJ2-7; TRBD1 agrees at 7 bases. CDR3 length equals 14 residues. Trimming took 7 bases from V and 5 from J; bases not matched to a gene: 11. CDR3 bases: TGTGCCAGCACCTACTACCACAGGGGCCACGAGCAGTACGTC. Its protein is CASTYYHRGHEQYV.

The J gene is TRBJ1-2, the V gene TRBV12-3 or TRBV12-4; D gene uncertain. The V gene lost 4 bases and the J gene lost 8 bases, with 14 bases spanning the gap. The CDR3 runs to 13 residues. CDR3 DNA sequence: TGTGCCAGCAGTTCGGGATGGGGTAGGGGCTACACCTTC. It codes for CASSSGWGRGYTF.

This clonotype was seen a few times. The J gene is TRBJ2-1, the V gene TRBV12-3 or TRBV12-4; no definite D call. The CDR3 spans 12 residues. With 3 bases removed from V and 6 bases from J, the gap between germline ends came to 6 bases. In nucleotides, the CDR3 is TGTGCCAGCAGTTTCATGCCCAATGAGCAGTTCTTC. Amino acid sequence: CASSFMPNEQFF.

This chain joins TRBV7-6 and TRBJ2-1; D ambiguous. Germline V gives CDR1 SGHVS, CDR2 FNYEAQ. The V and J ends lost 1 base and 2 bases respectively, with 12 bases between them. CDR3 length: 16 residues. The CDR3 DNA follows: TGTGCCAGCAGCTTAGTATCCGCGGAAACCTACAATGAGCAGTTCTTC. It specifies CASSLVSAETYNEQFF.

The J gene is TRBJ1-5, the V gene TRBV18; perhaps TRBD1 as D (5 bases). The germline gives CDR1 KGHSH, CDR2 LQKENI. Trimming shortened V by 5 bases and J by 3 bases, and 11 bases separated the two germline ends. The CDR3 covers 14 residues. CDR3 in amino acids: CASSTGTYNQPQHF. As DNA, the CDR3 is TGTGCCAGCTCAACCGGGACTTACAATCAGCCCCAGCATTTT.

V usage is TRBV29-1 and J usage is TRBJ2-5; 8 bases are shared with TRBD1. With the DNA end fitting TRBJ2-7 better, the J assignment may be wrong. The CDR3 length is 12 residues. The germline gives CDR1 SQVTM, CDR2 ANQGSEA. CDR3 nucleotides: TGCAGCGGCGGGACAGGTTACTACGAGCAGTACTTC. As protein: CSGGTGYYEQYF.

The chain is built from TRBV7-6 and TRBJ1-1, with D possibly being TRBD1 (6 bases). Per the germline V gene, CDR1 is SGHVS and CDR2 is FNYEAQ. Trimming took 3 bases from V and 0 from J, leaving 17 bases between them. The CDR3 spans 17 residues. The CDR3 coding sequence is TGTGCCAGCAGCTTCCCCACTGGGGGGGGCGTGAACACTGAAGCTTTCTTT. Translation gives CASSFPTGGGVNTEAFF.